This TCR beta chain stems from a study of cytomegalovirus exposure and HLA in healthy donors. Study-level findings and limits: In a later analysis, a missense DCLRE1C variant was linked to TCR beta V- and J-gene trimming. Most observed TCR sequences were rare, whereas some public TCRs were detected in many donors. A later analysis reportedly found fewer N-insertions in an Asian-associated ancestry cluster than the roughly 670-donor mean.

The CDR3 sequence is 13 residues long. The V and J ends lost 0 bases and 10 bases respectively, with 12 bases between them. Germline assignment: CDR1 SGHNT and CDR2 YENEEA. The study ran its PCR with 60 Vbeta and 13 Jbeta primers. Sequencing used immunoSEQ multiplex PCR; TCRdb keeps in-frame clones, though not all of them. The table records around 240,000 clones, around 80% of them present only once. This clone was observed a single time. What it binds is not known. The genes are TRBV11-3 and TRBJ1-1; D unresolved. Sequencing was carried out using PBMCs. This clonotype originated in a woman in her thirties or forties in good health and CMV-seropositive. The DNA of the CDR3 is TGTGCCAGCAGCTTAGACCGGGAAGGAGGAGCTTTCTTT. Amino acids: CASSLDREGGAFF.